The text below deals with one TCR beta chain. The CDR3 covers 13 residues. Unmatched junction bases numbered 6, after V lost 5 bases and J lost 5 bases. Germline CDR1 SQVTM, CDR2 ANQGSEA. Per the study methods: It was from reference gene primer amplification that nucleated cell counts were estimated. Sequenced by immunoSEQ multiplex PCR; TCRdb stores in-frame clones only, minus some. The V and J calls and clone size were taken over from that table, and D and trimming were inferred from the DNA. The table includes fewer than 350,000 clones, 90% detected once. This entry belongs to a study of blood T cell repertoires in COVID-19. Study in general: The United States, Italy and Spain supplied acute and convalescent COVID-19 samples.

Enrolment of Seattle patients took place during active infection, and they were followed longitudinally. The chain employs TRBV29-1 and TRBJ1-5; 7 nucleotides line up with TRBD1. Sequenced: peripheral blood. The TCR sequence derives from a woman in her 30s with COVID-19, enrolled during active disease. CDR3 nucleotide sequence: TGCAGCGTTTCAGGAGGGGGCGATCAGCCCCAGCATTTT. Translating it yields CSVSGGGDQPQHF.